This entry is about one TCR beta chain. Antigen unknown. These data come from a study of T cell repertoires and Cas9 in healthy adults. Study summary: Multi-effector potency, cytotoxicity and lineage were assessed in SpCas9-reactive CD4 and CD8 T cells.

Whole-study findings and limits: Reportedly, SpCas9-reactive effector T cell proliferation and function were mitigated by SpCas9-reactive Tregs in vitro.

The CDR3 is 15 amino acids. Trimming cost V 0 bases and J 3 bases, with 8 bases left between them. Germline CDR1 is ENHRY and CDR2 is SYGVKD. Some clones are missing from TCRdb's copy, which holds only in-frame ones; the method was immunoSEQ multiplex PCR. Of around 20,000 clones in the sample, about 92% are singletons; the top ten hold approximately 0.7%. The rearrangement joins TRBV10-3 to TRBJ2-2; D unclear. This clonotype was obtained from a human donor in good health. Sequencing input: CD4+ effector T cells (CD127+, CD25-, CD137-, CD154-) from PBMCs; culture status not recorded. DNA for the CDR3: TGTGCCATCAGTGAGTCCGATGAGGACACCGGGGAGCTGTTTTTT. Encoded protein: CAISESDEDTGELFF.